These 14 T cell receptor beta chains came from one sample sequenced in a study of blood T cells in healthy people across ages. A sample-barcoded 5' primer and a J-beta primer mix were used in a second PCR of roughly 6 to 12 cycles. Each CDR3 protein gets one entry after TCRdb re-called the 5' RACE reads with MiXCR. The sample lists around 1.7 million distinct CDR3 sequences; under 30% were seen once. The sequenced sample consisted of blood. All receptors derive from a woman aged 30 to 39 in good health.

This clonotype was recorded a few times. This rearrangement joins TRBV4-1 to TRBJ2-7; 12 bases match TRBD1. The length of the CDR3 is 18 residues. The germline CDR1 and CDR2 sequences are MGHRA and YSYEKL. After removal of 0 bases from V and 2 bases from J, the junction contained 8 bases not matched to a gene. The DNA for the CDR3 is TGCGCCAGCAGCCAAGATCAGGGGACAGGGGGCGCCCCCTACGAGCAGTACTTC. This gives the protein CASSQDQGTGGAPYEQYF.

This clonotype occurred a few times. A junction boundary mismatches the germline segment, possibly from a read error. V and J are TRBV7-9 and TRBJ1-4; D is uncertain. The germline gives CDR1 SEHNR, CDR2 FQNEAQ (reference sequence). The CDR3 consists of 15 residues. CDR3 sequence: CASSLKKATNEKLFF. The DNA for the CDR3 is TGTGCCAGTAGCTTAAAGAAAGCAACTAATGAAAAACTGTTTTTT.

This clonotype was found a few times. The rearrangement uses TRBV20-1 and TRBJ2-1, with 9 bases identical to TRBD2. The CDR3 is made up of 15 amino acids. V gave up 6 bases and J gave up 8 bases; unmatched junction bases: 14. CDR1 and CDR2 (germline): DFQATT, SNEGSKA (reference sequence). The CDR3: CSAPTRAGGLDEQFF. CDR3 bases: TGCAGTGCACCAACGCGGGCGGGAGGGCTGGATGAGCAGTTCTTC.

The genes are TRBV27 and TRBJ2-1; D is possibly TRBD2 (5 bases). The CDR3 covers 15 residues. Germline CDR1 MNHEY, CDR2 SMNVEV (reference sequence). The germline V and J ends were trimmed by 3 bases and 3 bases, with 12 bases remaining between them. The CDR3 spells CASSFNPAGYNEQFF. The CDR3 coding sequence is TGTGCCAGCAGTTTTAACCCGGCGGGCTACAATGAGCAGTTCTTC.

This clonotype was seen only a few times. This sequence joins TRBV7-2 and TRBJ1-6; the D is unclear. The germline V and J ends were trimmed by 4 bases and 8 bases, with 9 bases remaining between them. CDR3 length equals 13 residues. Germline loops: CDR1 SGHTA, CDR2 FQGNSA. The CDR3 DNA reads TGTGCCAGCAGCTCTTCCACTGATTCACCCCTCCACTTT. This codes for CASSSSTDSPLHF.

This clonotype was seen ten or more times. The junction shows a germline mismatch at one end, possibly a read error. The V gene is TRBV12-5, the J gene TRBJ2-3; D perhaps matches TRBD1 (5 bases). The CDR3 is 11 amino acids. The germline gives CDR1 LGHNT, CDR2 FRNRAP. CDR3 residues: CASAATVTQYF. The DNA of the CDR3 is TGTGCTAGTGCTGCGACAGTTACGCAGTATTTT. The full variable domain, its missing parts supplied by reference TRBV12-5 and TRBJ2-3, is DARVTQTPRHKVTEMGQEVTMRCQPILGHNTVFWYRQTMMQGLELLAYFRNRAPLDDSGMPKDRFSAEMPDATLATLKIQPSEPRDSAVYFCASAATVTQYFGPGTRLTVL.

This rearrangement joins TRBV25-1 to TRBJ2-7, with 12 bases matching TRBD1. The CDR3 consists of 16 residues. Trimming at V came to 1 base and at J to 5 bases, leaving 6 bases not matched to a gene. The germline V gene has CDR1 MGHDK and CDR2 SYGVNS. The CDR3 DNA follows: TGTGCCAGCAGTGAATCAGGGACAGGGGGCATTCACGAGCAGTACTTC. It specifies CASSESGTGGIHEQYF.

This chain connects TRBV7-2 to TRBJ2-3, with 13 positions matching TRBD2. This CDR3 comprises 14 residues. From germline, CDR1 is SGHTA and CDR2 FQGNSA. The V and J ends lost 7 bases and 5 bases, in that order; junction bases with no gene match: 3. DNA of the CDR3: TGTGCCAGCATACTAGCGGGAGGGGAAGATACGCAGTATTTT. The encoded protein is CASILAGGEDTQYF.

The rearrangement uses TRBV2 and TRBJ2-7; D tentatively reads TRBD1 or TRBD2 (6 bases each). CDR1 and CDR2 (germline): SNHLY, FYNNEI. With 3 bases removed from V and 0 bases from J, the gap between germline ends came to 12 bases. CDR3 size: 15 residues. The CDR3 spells CASSDGGTYSYEQYF. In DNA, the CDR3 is TGTGCCAGCAGTGATGGAGGGACATACTCCTACGAGCAGTACTTC.

The CDR3 DNA sequence: TGCAGTGCTAGAGATTCTTATAGCGGGAGCACAGATACGCAGTATTTT. It codes for CSARDSYSGSTDTQYF. V usage is TRBV20-1 and J usage is TRBJ2-3; 7 nucleotides line up with TRBD2. V dropped 0 bases and J dropped 0; count of bases not matched to a gene: 6. CDR3 length equals 16 residues. Germline CDR1 DFQATT, CDR2 SNEGSKA (reference sequence).

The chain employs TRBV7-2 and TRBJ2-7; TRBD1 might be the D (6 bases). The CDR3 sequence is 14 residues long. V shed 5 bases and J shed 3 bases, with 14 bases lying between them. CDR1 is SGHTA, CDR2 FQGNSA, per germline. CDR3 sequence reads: CASSGWQGIYEQYF. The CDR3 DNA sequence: TGTGCCAGCAGCGGGTGGCAGGGGATCTACGAGCAGTACTTC.

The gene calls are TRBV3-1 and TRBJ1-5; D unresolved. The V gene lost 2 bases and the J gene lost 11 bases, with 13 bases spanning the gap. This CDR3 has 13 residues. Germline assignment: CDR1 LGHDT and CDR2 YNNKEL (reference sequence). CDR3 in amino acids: CASSQSSKAAQHF. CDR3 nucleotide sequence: TGTGCCAGCAGCCAATCTTCGAAGGCGGCCCAGCATTTT.

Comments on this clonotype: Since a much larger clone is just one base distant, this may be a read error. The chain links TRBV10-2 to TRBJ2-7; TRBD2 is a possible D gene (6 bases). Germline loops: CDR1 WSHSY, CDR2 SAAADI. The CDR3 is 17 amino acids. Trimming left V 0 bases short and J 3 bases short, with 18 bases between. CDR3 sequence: CASSESNPQRRDYEQYF. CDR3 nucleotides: TGCGCCAGCAGTGAGTCAAATCCACAGAGGAGGGACTACGAGCAGTACTTC.

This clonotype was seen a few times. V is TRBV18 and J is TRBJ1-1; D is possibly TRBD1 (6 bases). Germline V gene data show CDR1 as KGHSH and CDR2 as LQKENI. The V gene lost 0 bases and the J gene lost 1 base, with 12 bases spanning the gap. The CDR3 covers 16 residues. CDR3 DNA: TGTGCCAGCTCACCACCGGGGGCCTCCACGAACACTGAAGCTTTCTTT. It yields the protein CASSPPGASTNTEAFF.